The 4 T cell receptor beta chains in this list originate from one sample, sequenced in a study of cytomegalovirus exposure and HLA in healthy donors. PCR used 60 Vbeta primers and 13 Jbeta primers. TCRdb's table, derived via immunoSEQ multiplex PCR, lists solely in-frame clones and lacks some. The table records around 130,000 clones, 75% to 85% of them present only once. Sequencing input: PBMCs. These TCRs come from a girl aged 2 to 9 in good health and CMV-seronegative.

Note on this clone: The sample contains more than one DNA sequence encoding this CDR3. J is TRBJ1-5 and V is TRBV18; no clear D gene. Germline CDR1 reads KGHSH; CDR2 reads LQKENI. CDR3 length equals 14 residues. V was cut by 3 bases and J by 5 bases, with 11 bases left in between. CDR3 amino acids: CASSPLPRDQPQHF. The CDR3 region has the DNA TGTGCCAGCTCACCTCTTCCGCGAGATCAGCCCCAGCATTTT.

This chain connects TRBV6-6 to TRBJ2-5; TRBD1 agrees at 7 bases. The CDR3 runs 15 residues. V gave up 7 bases and J gave up 1 base; unmatched junction bases: 9. Germline CDR1 is MNHNY and CDR2 is SVGAGI (reference sequence). In DNA, the CDR3 is TGTGCCAGCATCAGGACAGGAGCTTTCCAAGAGACCCAGTACTTC. This codes for CASIRTGAFQETQYF.

The chain joins TRBV1 to TRBJ1-3. TRBV1 represents a pseudogene. CDR3 size: 17 residues. Here the CDR3 DNA reads TGCACCAGCAGCCCGCACTTGGGACTGCCCTCTGGAAACACCATATATTTT. Protein sequence: CTSSPHLGLPSGNTIYF.

This clone has only one observation. The rearrangement joins TRBV27 to TRBJ2-6, with D perhaps matching TRBD1 (6 bases). In germline, CDR1 is MNHEY, CDR2 SMNVEV (reference sequence). The CDR3 loop spans 17 amino acids. V lost 5 bases and J 0 bases, leaving 14 bases between the germline ends. As DNA, the CDR3 is TGTGCCAGCAGTCCCAATACAGGGAGCTCTGGGGCCAACGTCCTGACTTTC. It translates to CASSPNTGSSGANVLTF. Full variable domain (outside the CDR3, taken from reference TRBV27 and TRBJ2-6): EAQVTQNPRYLITVTGKKLTVTCSQNMNHEYMSWYRQDPGLGLRQIYYSMNVEVTDKGDVPEGYKVSRKEKRNFPLILESPSPNQTSLYFCASSPNTGSSGANVLTFGAGSRLTVL.